This T cell receptor (beta chain) is from a study of chemoradiotherapy in HPV16-positive cancers. For the study at large: A couple of HPV16-positive patients' cells yielded candidate HPV-specific clones and common motifs.

Points on this clone: The target antigen is unknown.

Repeated repertoire sampling spanned the course of chemoradiotherapy. Whole-study findings and limits: Candidate HPV-specific clones and E7-related TCR motifs grew in tumor during treatment. Only a couple of HPV16-positive patients supplied the functional HPV-specificity definition.

Assay used: immunoSEQ multiplex PCR; TCRdb lists only in-frame clones, some missing. The sample consists of some 2,400 clones, about 85% of them appearing once. The germline V gene encodes CDR1 PRHDT and CDR2 FYEKMQ (reference sequence). This CDR3 is 14 amino acids long. With V trimmed by 3 bases and J by 7 bases, 4 bases remained unmatched. The TCR comes from a human donor with HPV-associated anogenital cancer. Sequencing was performed on tumor tissue, taken from a patient who underwent chemoradiotherapy. The chain has TRBV13 and TRBJ2-1; 9 bases are a match to TRBD2. The CDR3 sequence: CASSFSGRGNEQFF. The CDR3 coding sequence is TGTGCCAGCAGCTTTAGCGGGAGAGGAAATGAGCAGTTCTTC.